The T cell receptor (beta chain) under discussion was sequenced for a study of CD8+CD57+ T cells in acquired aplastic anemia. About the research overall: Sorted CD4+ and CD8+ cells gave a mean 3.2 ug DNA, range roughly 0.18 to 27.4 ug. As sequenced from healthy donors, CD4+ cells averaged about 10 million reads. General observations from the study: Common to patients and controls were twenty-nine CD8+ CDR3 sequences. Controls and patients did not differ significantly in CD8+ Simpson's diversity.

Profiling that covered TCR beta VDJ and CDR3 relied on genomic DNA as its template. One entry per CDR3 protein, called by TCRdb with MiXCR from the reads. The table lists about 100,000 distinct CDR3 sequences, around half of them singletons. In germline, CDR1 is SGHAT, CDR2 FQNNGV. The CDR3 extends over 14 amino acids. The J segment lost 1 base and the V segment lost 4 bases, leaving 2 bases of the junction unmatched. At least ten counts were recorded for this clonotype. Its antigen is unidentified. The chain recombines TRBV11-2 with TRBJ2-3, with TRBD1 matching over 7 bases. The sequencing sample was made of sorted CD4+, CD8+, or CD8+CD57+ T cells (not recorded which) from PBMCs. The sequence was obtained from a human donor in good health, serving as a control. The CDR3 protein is CASSSGQGTDTQYF. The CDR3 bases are TGTGCCAGCAGCTCTGGACAGGGCACAGATACGCAGTATTTT.